The entry below describes one T cell receptor beta chain. The antigen is undetermined. The CDR3 spans 13 residues. Trimming shortened V by 1 base and J by 5 bases, and 8 bases separated the two germline ends. Looked up from germline, CDR1 is SEHNR and CDR2 is FQNEAQ (reference sequence). This sample was included in a study of vaccination effects on CD4 cells after COVID-19. Using viral peptide pools, the ViraFEST assay grew out antigen-specific CD4+ T cells prior to sequencing. Cultured cells yielded isolated CD4+ T cells after about ten days. Each participant was given two doses of one vaccine (BNT162b2 or mRNA-1273). Some clones are missing from TCRdb's copy, which holds only in-frame ones; the method was immunoSEQ multiplex PCR. The sample lists about 14,000 clones, over 60% occurring once. Study-level findings and limits: Early post-infection timepoints were absent, and convalescent patients were few.

The clonotype was recovered from a human donor who received a COVID-19 vaccine. This rearrangement joins TRBV7-9 to TRBJ1-1; D is ambiguous. Sequences were derived from CD4+ T cells from PBMCs cultured with SARS-CoV-2 spike peptides, sampled after COVID-19 vaccination. CDR3 bases: TGTGCCAGCAGCTTAGATGTGGCAACTGAAGCTTTCTTT. It translates to CASSLDVATEAFF.